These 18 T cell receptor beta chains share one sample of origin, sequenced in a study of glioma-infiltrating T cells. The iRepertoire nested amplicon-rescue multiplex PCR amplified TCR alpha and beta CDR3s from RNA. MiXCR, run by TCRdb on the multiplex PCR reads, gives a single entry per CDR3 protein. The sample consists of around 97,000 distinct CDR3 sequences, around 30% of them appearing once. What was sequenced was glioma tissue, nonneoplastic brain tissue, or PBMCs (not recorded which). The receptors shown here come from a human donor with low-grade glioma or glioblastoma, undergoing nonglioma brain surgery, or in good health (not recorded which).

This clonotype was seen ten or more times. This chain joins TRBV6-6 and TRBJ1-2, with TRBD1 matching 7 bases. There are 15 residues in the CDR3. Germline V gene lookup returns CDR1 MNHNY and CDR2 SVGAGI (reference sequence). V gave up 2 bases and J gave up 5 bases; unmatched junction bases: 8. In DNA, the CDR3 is TGTGCCAGCAGTTACGGAACAGGGGACCCGTATGGCTACACCTTC. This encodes CASSYGTGDPYGYTF.

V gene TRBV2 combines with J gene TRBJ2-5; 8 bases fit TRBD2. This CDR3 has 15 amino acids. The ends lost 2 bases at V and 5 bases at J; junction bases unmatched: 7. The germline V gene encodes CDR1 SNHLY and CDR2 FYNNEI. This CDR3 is CASSEFGGAMETQYF. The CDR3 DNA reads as TGTGCCAGCAGTGAATTCGGGGGGGCCATGGAGACCCAGTACTTC.

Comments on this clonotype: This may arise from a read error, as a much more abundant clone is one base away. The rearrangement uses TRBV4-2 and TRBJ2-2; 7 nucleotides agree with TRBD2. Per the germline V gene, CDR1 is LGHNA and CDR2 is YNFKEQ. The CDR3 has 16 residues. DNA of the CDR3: TGTGCCAGCAGACAAGAGGGGACTACCAATACCGGGGAGCTGTTTTTT. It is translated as CASRQEGTTNTGELFF.

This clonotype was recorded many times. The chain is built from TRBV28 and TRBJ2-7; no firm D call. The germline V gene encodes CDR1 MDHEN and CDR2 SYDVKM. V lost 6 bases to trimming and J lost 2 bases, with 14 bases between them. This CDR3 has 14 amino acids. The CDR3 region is CASSRIWHTYEQYF. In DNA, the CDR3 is TGTGCCAGCAGCCGGATCTGGCACACCTACGAGCAGTACTTC.

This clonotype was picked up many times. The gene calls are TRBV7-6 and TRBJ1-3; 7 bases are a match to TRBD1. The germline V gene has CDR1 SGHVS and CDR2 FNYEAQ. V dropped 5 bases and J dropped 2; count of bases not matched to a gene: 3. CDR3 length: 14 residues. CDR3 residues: CASSPGTAGNTIYF. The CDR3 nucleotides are TGTGCCAGCAGCCCTGGGACAGCTGGAAACACCATATATTTT.

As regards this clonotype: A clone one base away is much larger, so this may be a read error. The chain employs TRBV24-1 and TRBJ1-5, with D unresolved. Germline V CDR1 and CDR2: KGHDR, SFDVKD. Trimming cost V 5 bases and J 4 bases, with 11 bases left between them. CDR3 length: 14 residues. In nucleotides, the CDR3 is TGTGCCACCAGTGTGGCAAAGGAGAATCAGCCCCAGCATTTT. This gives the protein CATSVAKENQPQHF.

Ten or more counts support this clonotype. In DNA form, the CDR3 reads TGTGCCAGCACCCGATTGACCTCGAGGGGTACGCAGTATTTT. Translated: CASTRLTSRGTQYF. The gene calls are TRBV6-2 or TRBV6-3 and TRBJ2-3; the D gene could be TRBD1 or TRBD2 (5 bases each). This CDR3 is 14 amino acids long. Deletions cut 7 bases from V and 8 bases from J, with 19 bases between. Germline CDR1 reads MNHEY; CDR2 reads SVGEGT.

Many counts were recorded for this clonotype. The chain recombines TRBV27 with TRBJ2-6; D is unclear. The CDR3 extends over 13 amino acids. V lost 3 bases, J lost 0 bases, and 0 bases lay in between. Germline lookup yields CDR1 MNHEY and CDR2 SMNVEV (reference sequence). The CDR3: CASSFSGANVLTF. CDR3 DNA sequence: TGTGCCAGCAGTTTCTCTGGGGCCAACGTCCTGACTTTC.

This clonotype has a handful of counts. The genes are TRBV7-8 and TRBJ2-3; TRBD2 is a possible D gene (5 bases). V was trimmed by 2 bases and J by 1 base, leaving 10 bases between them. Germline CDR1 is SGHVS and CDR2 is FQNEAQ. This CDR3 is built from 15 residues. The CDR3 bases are TGTGCCAGCAGCTTACGAGGGTATGGCACAGATACGCAGTATTTT. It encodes CASSLRGYGTDTQYF.

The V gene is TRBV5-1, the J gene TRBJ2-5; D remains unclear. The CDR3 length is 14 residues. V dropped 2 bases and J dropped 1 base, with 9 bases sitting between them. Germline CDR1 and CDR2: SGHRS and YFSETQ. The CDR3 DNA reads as TGCGCCAGCAGCTTCGCTGATCTCCAAGAGACCCAGTACTTC. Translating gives CASSFADLQETQYF.

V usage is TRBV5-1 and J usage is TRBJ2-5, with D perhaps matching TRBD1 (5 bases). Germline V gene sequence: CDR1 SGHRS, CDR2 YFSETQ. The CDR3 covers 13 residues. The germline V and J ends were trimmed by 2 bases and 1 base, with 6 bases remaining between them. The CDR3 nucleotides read TGCGCCAGCAGCTTCGACAGCCAAGAGACCCAGTACTTC. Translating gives CASSFDSQETQYF.

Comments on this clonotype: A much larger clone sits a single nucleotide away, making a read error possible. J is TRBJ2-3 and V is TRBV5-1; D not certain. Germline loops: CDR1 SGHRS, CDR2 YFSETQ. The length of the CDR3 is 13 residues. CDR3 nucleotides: TGCGACAGCAGCTTGGATGACACAGATACGCAGTATTTT. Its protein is CDSSLDDTDTQYF.

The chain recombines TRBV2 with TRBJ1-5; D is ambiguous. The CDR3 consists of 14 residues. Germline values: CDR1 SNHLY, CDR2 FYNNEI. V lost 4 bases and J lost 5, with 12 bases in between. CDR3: CASSGLEAYQPQHF. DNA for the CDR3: TGTGCCAGCAGTGGATTAGAAGCCTATCAGCCCCAGCATTTT.

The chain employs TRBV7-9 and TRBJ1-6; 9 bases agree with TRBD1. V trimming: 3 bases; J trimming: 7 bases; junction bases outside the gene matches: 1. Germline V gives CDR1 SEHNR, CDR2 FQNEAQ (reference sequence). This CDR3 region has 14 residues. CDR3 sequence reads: CASSFGTGNSPLHF. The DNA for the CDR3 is TGTGCCAGCAGCTTCGGGACAGGGAATTCACCCCTCCACTTT.

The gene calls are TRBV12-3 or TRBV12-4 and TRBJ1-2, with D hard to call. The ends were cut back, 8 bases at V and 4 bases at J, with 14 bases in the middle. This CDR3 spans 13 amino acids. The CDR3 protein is CASRPSHPYGYTF. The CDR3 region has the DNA TGTGCCAGCCGCCCTTCGCATCCCTATGGCTACACCTTC.

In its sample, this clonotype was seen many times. The CDR3: CASSLRTGLGQPQHF. CDR3 DNA: TGTGCCAGCAGCTTAAGGACAGGGTTGGGGCAGCCCCAGCATTTT. The chain carries TRBV7-2 and TRBJ1-5; 8 bases line up with TRBD1. Germline V gene sequence: CDR1 SGHTA, CDR2 FQGNSA. V trimming: 2 bases; J trimming: 7 bases; junction bases outside the gene matches: 7. The CDR3 length is 15 residues.

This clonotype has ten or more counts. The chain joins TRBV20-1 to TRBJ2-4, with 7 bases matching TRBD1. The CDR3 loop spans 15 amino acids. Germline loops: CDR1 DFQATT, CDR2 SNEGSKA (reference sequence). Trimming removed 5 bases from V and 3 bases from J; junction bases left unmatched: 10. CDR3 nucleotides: TGCAGTGCTTGTATTTCCGGGACAGTCAAAAACATTCAGTACTTC. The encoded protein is CSACISGTVKNIQYF.

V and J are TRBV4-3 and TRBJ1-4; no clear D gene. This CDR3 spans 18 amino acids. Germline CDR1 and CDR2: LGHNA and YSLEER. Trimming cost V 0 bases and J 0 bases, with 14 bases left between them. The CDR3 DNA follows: TGCGCCAGCAGCCAAGATGGGGTACCAGTTGCAACTAATGAAAAACTGTTTTTT. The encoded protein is CASSQDGVPVATNEKLFF.